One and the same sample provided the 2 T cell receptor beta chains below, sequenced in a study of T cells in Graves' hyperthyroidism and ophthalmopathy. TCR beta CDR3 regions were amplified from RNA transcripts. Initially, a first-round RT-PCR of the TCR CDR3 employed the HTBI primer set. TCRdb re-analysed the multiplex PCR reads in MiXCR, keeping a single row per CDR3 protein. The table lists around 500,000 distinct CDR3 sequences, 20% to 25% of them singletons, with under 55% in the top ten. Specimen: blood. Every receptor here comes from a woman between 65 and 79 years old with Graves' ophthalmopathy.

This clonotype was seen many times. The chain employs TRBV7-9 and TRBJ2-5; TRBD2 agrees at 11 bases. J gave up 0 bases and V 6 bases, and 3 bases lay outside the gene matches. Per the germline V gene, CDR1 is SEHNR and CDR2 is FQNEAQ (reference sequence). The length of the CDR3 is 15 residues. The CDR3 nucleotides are TGTGCCAGCAGGGGGACTAGCGGACACCAAGAGACCCAGTACTTC. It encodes CASRGTSGHQETQYF.

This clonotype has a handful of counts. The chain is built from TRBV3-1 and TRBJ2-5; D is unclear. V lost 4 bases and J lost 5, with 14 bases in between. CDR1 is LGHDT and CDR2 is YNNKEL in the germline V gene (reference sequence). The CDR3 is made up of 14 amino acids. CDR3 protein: CASSPQTARETQYF. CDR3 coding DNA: TGTGCCAGCAGCCCCCAGACGGCTCGCGAGACCCAGTACTTC.